This T cell receptor beta chain comes out of a study of PD-1 blockade in classical Hodgkin lymphoma. Study-level points and caveats: Newly diagnosed patients reportedly trailed healthy donors in baseline TCR diversity.

CDR1 and CDR2 (germline): SGHTA, FQGNSA. The CDR3 has 14 residues. V lost 5 bases and J lost 0, with 7 bases in between. Generated by immunoSEQ multiplex PCR, the TCRdb table keeps only in-frame clones and is missing some. The sample gives fewer than 35,000 clones, about 80% of which show up once; approximately 0.88% is in the top ten. Note on this clone: Its matching antigen is unknown.

Time point noted: cycle 4 day 1 (C4D1), after less than 7 weeks of nivolumab. All patients experienced relapse after autologous stem cell transplantation, and brentuximab vedotin exposure was variable. Using magnetic negative selection, the CD4+ T cells were separated out of thawed PBMCs. The sequence was obtained from a human donor with classical Hodgkin lymphoma. The source material was CD4+ T cells from blood, sampled before the fourth cycle of nivolumab. The V call is TRBV7-2, the J call TRBJ2-2, with D hard to call. CDR3 sequence reads: CASSPSTNTGELFF. The CDR3 DNA follows: TGTGCCAGCAGCCCCTCAACGAACACCGGGGAGCTGTTTTTT.